The rows below give T cell receptor beta chains drawn from one sample of a study of T cells in Graves' hyperthyroidism and ophthalmopathy. One entry per CDR3 protein results from TCRdb running MiXCR on the multiplex PCR reads. The profile shows about 400,000 distinct CDR3 sequences, around a sixth of them singletons. Sequenced sample: blood. Receptors were obtained from a woman younger than 30 with Graves' hyperthyroidism that later progressed to Graves' ophthalmopathy. CDR3s include the opening cysteine and the closing phenylalanine or tryptophan. The order of the fields is J gene, clone size, D gene, V gene, CDR3 protein. A D gene is named only where the DNA matches it firmly. The size of a clone is reported for some rows only, either as once, few or many, or as a class for expanded clones.

>TRBJ2-3|many|TRBD2|TRBV27
CASSLPPHIAGVIDTQYF
>TRBJ2-5|many|TRBD2|TRBV6-1
CASSEVAGGSGETQYF
>TRBJ2-7|NA|NA|TRBV5-6
CASSSQGLHEQYF
>TRBJ2-7|few|NA|TRBV6-5
CASSYSTAPYEQYF
>TRBJ2-5|few|TRBD1|TRBV20-1
CSAPSGTAKETQYF
>TRBJ1-1|many|TRBD1|TRBV10-3
CAIRRDRDTEAFF
>TRBJ2-7|NA|TRBD2|TRBV19
CASRREVGYEQYF
>TRBJ2-5|many|NA|TRBV6-5
CASSYRPPYDETQYF
>TRBJ1-1|many|NA|TRBV6-1
CASSEAGGPTEAFF
>TRBJ1-1|many|TRBD1|TRBV6-6
CASSYSVTQGAPMNTEAFF
>TRBJ2-2|few|NA|TRBV10-3
CAASGHANTGELFF
>TRBJ1-4|NA|NA|TRBV9
CASSPRTGGGKLFF
>TRBJ2-7|many|NA|TRBV7-2
CASSLAGTHAYEQYF
>TRBJ2-1|few|TRBD1|TRBV7-6
CASSPQGAHEQFF
>TRBJ2-3|NA|NA|TRBV7-2
CASSSSRVGLSTDTQYF
>TRBJ2-7|many|TRBD1|TRBV6-2/TRBV6-3
CASSYLGQGSSYEQYF
>TRBJ2-1|NA|NA|TRBV6-5
CARSYSYHFGTSYNEQFF
>TRBJ2-2|NA|TRBD2|TRBV10-1
CASSELALGGANTGELFF
>TRBJ2-3|NA|NA|TRBV12-5
CASGLSVGQADTQYF
>TRBJ2-5|NA|TRBD2|TRBV3-1
CASGRAETQYF
>TRBJ2-4|many|NA|TRBV2
CASSRESGLAKNIQYF
>TRBJ1-6|NA|NA|TRBV7-2
CASSLEPAYNSPLHF
>TRBJ2-7|once|TRBD2|TRBV6-2/TRBV6-3
CASSLGLVGRYEQYF
>TRBJ2-7|many|TRBD2|TRBV4-1
CASSQVLAGAYEQYF
>TRBJ2-5|few|NA|TRBV20-1
CSASSGPWRETQYF
>TRBJ2-1|many|TRBD1|TRBV5-1
CASSRGQGAWNEQFF
>TRBJ2-1|many|TRBD2|TRBV19
CASSRGLAGEVEQFF
>TRBJ2-1|NA|TRBD2|TRBV13
CASSLGVLAGDGGTGNNEQFF
>TRBJ2-3|few|TRBD1|TRBV18
CASSPPSDRERADTQYF
>TRBJ2-1|many|NA|TRBV6-1
CASSESRGDNEQFF
>TRBJ2-1|few|NA|TRBV20-1
CSASLFYNEQFF
>TRBJ1-1|many|NA|TRBV24-1
CATRAGAWTEAFF
>TRBJ1-3|NA|NA|TRBV20-1
CSARDPTDSGNTIYF
>TRBJ1-1|many|TRBD1|TRBV2
CASSGGDRGATEAFF
>TRBJ2-1|NA|NA|TRBV24-1
CATSGDSNNEQFF
>TRBJ2-5|many|TRBD2|TRBV24-1
CATSDVRTSGSETQYF
>TRBJ2-7|NA|NA|TRBV11-2
CASSPPAGPRYEQYF
>TRBJ2-1|many|TRBD2|TRBV12-3/TRBV12-4
CASSYPGLGMNEQFF
>TRBJ1-2|many|TRBD1|TRBV27
CASRPYPGQGVNYGYTF
>TRBJ1-2|few|NA|TRBV6-1
CASSSEGQGYTF
>TRBJ2-7|few|NA|TRBV20-1
CSARDWDRAYEQYF
>TRBJ2-2|many|NA|TRBV5-1
CASSSGAGELFF
>TRBJ2-5|NA|NA|TRBV12-3/TRBV12-4
CASSLRRRQETQYF
>TRBJ1-6|many|NA|TRBV20-1
CSADGGVGSYNSPLHF
>TRBJ1-5|few|TRBD1|TRBV28
CASSLPGQERQPQHF
>TRBJ1-2|many|NA|TRBV12-3/TRBV12-4
CASSPEPWFGYTF
>TRBJ2-2|NA|TRBD2|TRBV29-1
CSVVSGANTGELFF
>TRBJ1-5|NA|NA|TRBV6-5
CASSYGRGRDQPQHF
>TRBJ1-1|many|NA|TRBV6-2/TRBV6-3
CASITGRPLSAASTEAFF